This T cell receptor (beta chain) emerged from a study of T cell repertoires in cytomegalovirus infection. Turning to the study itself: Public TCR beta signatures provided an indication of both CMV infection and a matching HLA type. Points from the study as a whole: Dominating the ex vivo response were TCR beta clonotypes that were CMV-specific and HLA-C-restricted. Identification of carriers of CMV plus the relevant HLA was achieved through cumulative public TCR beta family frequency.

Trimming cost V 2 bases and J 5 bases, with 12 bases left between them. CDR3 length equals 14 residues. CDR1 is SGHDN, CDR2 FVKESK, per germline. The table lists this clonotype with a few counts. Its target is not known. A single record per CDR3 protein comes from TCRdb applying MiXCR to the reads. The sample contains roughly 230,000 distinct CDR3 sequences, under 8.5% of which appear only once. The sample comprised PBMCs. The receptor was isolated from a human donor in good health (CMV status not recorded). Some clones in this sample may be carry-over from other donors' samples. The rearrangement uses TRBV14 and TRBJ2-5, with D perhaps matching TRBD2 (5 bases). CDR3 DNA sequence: TGTGCCAGCAGCCAAAGTGTCACGGGGGAGACCCAGTACTTC. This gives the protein CASSQSVTGETQYF.